This TCR beta chain came from a study of cytomegalovirus exposure and HLA in healthy donors. Study observations and caveats: Subsequent analysis found a tendency for first-cohort TCR clusters to co-occur within the 110 or so validation repertoires.

The protocol was immunoSEQ multiplex PCR, while the TCRdb copy is restricted to in-frame clones and leaves out a portion. The sample lists a few hundred thousand clones; roughly 88% were seen once. J gave up 2 bases and V 11 bases, and 6 bases lay outside the gene matches. CDR1 and CDR2 from the germline V gene are MNHNS and SASEGT. The CDR3 sequence is 13 residues long. Note on this clone: The antigen is not known.

The sample was PBMCs. This receptor was identified in a woman aged 30 to 39 in good health and CMV-seronegative. V is TRBV6-1 and J is TRBJ1-5; the match to TRBD1 covers 7 bases. This CDR3 reads CASQGTGNQPQHF. The CDR3 coding sequence is TGTGCCTCACAGGGGACGGGCAATCAGCCCCAGCATTTT.